This T cell receptor (beta chain) is drawn from a study of T cells in Graves' hyperthyroidism and ophthalmopathy. Study-wide points: Patients with ophthalmopathy were separated from those with stable hyperthyroidism by a 13 V-J model.

Graves' hyperthyroidism showing no ophthalmopathy progression within 18 months was considered stable. Each diagnosis was grounded in clinical symptoms, serum thyroxine and TRAb, thyroid ultrasound, and orbital computed tomography. PBMCs were collected from a roughly 10 ml volume of fresh peripheral blood. Only a few counts were recorded for this clonotype. Its antigen is unknown. Germline-derived CDR1 and CDR2 are KGHSH and LQKENI. V shed 0 bases and J shed 6 bases, with 6 bases lying between them. The CDR3 runs 14 residues. The CDR3 regions of TCR beta were amplified from RNA transcripts. When the TCR CDR3 underwent first-round RT-PCR, the HTBI primer set was used. One entry per CDR3 protein results from TCRdb running MiXCR on the multiplex PCR reads. The data contain approximately 590,000 distinct CDR3 sequences, approximately 15% of them singletons.

The source material was blood. The receptor was derived from a woman in her twenties or thirties with Graves' hyperthyroidism. V gene TRBV18 combines with J gene TRBJ1-6, with D unresolved. CDR3 bases: TGTGCCAGCTCACCACCGGTTACTAATTCACCCCTCCACTTT. As protein: CASSPPVTNSPLHF.